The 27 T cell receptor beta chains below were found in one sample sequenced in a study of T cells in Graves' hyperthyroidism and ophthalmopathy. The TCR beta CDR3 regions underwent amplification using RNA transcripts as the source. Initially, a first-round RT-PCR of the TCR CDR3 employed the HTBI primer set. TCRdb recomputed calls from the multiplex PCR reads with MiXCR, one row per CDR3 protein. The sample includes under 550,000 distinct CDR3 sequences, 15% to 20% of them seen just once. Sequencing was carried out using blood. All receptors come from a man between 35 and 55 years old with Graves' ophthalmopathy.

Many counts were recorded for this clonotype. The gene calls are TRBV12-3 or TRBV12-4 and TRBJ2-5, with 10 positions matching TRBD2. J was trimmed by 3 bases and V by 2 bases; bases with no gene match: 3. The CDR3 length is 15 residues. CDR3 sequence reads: CASSLLAGGKETQYF. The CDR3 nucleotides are TGTGCCAGCAGTTTATTAGCGGGGGGCAAAGAGACCCAGTACTTC.

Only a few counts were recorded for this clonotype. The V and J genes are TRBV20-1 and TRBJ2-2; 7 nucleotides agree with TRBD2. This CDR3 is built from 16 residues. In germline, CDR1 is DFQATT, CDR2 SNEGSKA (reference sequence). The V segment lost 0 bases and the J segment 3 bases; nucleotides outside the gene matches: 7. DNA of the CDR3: TGCAGTGCTAGAGATCGGGCTAGCGGATACACCGGGGAGCTGTTTTTT. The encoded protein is CSARDRASGYTGELFF.

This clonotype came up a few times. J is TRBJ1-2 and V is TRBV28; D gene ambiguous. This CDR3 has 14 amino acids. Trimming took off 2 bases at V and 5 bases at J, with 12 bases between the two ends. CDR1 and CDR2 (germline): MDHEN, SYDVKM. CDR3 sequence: CASSLRGGVYGYTF. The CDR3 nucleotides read TGTGCCAGCAGTTTACGTGGTGGGGTTTATGGCTACACCTTC.

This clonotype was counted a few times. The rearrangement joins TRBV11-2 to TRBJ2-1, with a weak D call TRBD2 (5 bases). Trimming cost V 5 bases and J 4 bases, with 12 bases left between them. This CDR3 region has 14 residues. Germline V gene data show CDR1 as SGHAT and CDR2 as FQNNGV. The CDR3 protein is CASSHRGTYNEQFF. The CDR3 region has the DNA TGTGCCAGCAGCCATCGGGGAACTTACAATGAGCAGTTCTTC.

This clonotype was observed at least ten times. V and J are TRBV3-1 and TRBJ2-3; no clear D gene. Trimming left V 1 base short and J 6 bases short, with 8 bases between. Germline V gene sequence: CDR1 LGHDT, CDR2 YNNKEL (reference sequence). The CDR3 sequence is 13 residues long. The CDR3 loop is CASSQGEADTQYF. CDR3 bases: TGTGCCAGCAGCCAAGGGGAAGCCGATACGCAGTATTTT.

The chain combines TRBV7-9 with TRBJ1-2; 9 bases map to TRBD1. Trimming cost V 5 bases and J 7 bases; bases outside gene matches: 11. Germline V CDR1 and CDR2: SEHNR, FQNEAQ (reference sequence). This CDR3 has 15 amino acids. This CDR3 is CASSPADRGLSGYTF. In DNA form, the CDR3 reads TGTGCCAGCAGCCCCGCGGACAGGGGTTTGTCTGGCTACACCTTC.

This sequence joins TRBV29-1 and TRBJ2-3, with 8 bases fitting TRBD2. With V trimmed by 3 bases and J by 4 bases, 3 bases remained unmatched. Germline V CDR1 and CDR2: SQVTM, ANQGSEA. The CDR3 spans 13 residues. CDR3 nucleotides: TGCAGCGTTGAGATAGCGGGGCCAGATACGCAGTATTTT. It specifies CSVEIAGPDTQYF.

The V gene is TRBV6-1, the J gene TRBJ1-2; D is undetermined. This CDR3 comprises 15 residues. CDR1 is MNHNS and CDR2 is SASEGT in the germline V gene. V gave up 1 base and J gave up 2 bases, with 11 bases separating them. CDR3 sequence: CASSEEKGTNYGYTF. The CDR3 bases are TGTGCCAGCAGTGAAGAGAAGGGCACGAACTATGGCTACACCTTC.

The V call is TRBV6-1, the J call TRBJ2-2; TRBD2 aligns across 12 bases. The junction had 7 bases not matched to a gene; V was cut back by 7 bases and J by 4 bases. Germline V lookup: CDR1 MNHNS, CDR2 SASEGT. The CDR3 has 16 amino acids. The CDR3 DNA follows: TGTGCCAGCACCCAGCTAGCGGGGGGGAGCACCGGGGAGCTGTTTTTT. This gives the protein CASTQLAGGSTGELFF.

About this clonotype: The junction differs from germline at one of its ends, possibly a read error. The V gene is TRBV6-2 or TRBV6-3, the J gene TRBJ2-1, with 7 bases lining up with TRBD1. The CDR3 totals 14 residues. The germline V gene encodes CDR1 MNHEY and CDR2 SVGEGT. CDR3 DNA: TGTGCCAGCAGCCCCGGGACAGCTTACAATGAGCAGCTCTTC. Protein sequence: CASSPGTAYNEQLF.

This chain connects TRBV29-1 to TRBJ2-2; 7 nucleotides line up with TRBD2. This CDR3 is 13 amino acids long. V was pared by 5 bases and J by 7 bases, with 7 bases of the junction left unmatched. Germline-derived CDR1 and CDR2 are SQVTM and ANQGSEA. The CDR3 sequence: CSVSGMGRGELFF. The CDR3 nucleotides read TGCAGCGTTAGCGGGATGGGTCGCGGGGAGCTGTTTTTT.

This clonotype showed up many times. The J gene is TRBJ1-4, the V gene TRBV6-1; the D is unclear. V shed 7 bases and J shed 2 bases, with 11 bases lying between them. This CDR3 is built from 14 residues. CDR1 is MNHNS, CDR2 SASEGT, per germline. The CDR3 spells CASTKPSTNEKLFF. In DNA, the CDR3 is TGTGCCAGCACCAAGCCCAGCACTAATGAAAAACTGTTTTTT.

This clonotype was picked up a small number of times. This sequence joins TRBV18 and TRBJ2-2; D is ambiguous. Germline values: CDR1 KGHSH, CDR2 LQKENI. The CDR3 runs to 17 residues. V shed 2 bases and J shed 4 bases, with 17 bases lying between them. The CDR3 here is CASSPGHPNHPTGELFF. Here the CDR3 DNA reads TGTGCCAGCTCACCAGGCCATCCGAATCACCCCACCGGGGAGCTGTTTTTT.

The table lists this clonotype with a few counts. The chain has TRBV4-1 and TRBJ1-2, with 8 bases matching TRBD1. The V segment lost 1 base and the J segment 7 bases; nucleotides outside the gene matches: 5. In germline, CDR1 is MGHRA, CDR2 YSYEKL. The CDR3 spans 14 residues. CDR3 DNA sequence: TGCGCCAGCAGCCAAGCTCCAACAGGGGGTGGCTACACCTTC. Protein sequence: CASSQAPTGGGYTF.

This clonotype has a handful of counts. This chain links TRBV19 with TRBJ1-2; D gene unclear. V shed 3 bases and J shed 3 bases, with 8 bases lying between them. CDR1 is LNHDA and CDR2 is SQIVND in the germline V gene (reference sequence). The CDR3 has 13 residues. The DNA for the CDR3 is TGTGCCAGTAGTATGGACGGCTACTATGGCTACACCTTC. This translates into CASSMDGYYGYTF.

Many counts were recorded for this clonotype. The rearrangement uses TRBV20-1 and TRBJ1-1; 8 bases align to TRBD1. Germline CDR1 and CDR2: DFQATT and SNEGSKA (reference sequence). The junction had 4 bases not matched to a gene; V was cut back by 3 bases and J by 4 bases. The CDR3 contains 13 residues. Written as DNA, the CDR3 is TGCAGTGCTAGGCTCCAGGGGGCCACTGAAGCTTTCTTT. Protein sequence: CSARLQGATEAFF.

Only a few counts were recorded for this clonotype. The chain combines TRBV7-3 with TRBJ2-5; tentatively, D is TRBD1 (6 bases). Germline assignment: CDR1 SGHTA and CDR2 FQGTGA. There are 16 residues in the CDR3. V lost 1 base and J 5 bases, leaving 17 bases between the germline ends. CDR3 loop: CASSLKPPGRGETQYF. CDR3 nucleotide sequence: TGTGCCAGCAGCTTAAAACCACCGGGTAGGGGGGAGACCCAGTACTTC.

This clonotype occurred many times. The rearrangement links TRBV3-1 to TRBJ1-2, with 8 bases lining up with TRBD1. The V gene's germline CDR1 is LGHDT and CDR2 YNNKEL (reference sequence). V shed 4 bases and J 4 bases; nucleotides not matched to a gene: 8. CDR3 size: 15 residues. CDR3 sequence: CASSPRDRPGYGYTF. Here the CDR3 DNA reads TGTGCCAGCAGCCCACGGGACAGGCCCGGCTATGGCTACACCTTC.

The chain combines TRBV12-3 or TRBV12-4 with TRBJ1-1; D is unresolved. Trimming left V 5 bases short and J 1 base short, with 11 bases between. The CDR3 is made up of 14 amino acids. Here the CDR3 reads CASSAVSSNTEAFF. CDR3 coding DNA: TGTGCCAGCAGTGCCGTTAGCTCGAACACTGAAGCTTTCTTT.

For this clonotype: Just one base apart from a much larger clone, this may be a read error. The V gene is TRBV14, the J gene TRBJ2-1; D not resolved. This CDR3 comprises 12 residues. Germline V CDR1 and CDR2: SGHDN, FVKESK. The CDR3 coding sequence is TGTACCAGCAGCCAAGGGTGGAATGAGCAGTTCTTC. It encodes CTSSQGWNEQFF.

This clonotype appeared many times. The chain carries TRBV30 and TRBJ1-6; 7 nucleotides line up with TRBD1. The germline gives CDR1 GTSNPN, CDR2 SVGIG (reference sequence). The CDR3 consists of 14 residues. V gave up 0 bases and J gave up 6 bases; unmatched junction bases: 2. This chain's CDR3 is CAWSVDRVNSPLHF. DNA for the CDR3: TGTGCCTGGAGTGTAGACAGGGTTAATTCACCCCTCCACTTT.

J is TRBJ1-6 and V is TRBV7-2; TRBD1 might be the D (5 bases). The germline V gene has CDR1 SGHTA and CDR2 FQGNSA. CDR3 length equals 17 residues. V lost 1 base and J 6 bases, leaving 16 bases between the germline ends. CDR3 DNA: TGTGCCAGCAGCTTAGTACCGGCAGGGCTGGGTAATTCACCCCTCCACTTT. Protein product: CASSLVPAGLGNSPLHF. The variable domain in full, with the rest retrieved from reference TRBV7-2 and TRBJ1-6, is GAGVSQSPSNKVTEKGKDVELRCDPISGHTALYWYRQSLGQGLEFLIYFQGNSAPDKSGLPSDRFSAERTGGSVSTLTIQRTQQEDSAVYLCASSLVPAGLGNSPLHFGNGTRLTVT.

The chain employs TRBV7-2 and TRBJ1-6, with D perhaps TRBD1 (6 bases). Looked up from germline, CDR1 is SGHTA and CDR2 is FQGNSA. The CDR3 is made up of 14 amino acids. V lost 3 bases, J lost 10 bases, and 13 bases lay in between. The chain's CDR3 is CASSFGGGGSPLHF. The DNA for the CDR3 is TGTGCCAGCAGCTTTGGGGGAGGGGGGTCACCCCTCCACTTT.

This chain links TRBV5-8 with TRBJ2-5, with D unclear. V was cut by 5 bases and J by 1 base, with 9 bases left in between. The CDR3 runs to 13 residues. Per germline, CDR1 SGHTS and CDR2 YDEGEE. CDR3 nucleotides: TGTGCCAGCAGACTCAGACTCCAAGAGACCCAGTACTTC. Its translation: CASRLRLQETQYF.

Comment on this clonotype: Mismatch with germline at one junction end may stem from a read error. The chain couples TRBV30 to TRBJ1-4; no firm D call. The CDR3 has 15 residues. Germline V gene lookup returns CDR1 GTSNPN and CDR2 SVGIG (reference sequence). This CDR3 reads CAWAMGLGGNEKPFF. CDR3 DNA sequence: TGTGCCTGGGCGATGGGGTTGGGCGGGAATGAAAAACCGTTTTTT.

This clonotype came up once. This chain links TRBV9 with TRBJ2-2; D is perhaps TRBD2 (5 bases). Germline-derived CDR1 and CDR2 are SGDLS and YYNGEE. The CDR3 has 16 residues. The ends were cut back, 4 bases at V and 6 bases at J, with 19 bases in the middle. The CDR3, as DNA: TGTGCCAGCAGCCCTCTTTCGAGGGTCGTCTCCGGGGAGCTGTTTTTT. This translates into CASSPLSRVVSGELFF.

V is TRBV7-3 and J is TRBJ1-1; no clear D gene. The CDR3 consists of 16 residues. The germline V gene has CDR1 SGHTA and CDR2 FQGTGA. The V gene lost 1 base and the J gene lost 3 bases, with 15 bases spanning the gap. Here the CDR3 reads CASSLIGSCRDTEAFF. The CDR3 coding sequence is TGTGCCAGCAGCTTAATTGGGTCGTGCAGAGACACTGAAGCTTTCTTT.